This TCR beta chain was captured by sequencing in a study of T-cell reconstitution after alpha-beta-depleted transplantation in children. The sample holds many counts of this clonotype. This sample's TCRbeta library carried unique molecular identifier barcodes. One entry per CDR3 protein results from TCRdb running MiXCR on the PCR reads. The repertoire consists of hundreds of thousands of distinct CDR3 sequences, with over 15% occurring once and the leading ten covering around 0.96%. The receptor was derived from a human donor who donated a stem cell graft to a child with acute myeloid leukemia. Sequences were derived from PBMCs from the stem cell graft donor, sampled from the stem cell graft.

The CDR3 DNA reads TGTGCCACCAAGACCCACGGCTACACCTTC. Its protein product is CATKTHGYTF. The J gene is TRBJ1-2, the V gene TRBV7-2; D remains unclear. Germline assignment: CDR1 SGHTA and CDR2 FQGNSA. The CDR3 totals 10 residues. Trimming stripped 10 bases from V and 8 bases from J, with 11 bases between.